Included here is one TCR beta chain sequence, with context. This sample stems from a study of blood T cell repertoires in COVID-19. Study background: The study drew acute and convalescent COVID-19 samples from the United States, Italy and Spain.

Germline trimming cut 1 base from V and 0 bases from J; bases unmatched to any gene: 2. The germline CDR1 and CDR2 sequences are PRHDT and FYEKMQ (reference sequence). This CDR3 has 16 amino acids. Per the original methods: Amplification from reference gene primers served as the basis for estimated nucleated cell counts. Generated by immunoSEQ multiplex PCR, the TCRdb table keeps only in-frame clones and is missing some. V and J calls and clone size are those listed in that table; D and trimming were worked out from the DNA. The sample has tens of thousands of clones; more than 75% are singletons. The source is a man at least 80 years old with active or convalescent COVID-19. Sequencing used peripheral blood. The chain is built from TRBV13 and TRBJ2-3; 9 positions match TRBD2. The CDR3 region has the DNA TGTGCCAGCAGCTTAGCGGCGGGGGGGAGCACAGATACGCAGTATTTT. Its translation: CASSLAAGGSTDTQYF.